This T cell receptor beta chain was observed in a study of T cell responses to AZD1222 COVID-19 vaccine (dated by TCRdb to the early 2020s). Regarding the complete study: AZD1222 recipients given second doses at about 4 weeks or at about 12 weeks were pooled, since spike-specific TCR depth and breadth were not found to differ between the two schedules. Enrollment into the trials was organized by age into subgroups of 18-55, 56-69 and 70-plus years, and those subgroups contained roughly 140, 27 and 60 TCR-sequenced participants, respectively. TCR sequencing covered more than 230 trial participants: 207 given two doses of AZD1222 and approximately 25 given two doses of MenACWY control vaccine.

Beyond this particular receptor, the publication reports: After two AZD1222 doses, both the breadth and the depth of spike-specific TCRs were significantly higher than at day 0 and than in MenACWY recipients. Nearly half of unique spike-specific TCRs reportedly recognized epitopes outside regions mutated in the B.1.351 and B.1.1.7 variants. Conclusions about previously exposed vaccinees were limited because only six or seven AZD1222 recipients were SARS-CoV-2 seropositive at baseline. Because no day 14 peak-response samples were available, the repertoires could be characterized only after the peak T cell response. Vaccine-associated CD4 TCRs spanned the whole spike protein, with dominant responses in regions 160-218 and 743-854. The 56-69-year group was small, and its depth increase did not reach significance, likely because of low power. Participants were mostly white British, with more females than males. The authors suggested clonal diversity may have been underestimated.

What the time point label conveys for this sample: baseline before first vaccination. The vaccinee samples were drawn from two UK trials, COV001 and COV002, one of which was a single-blind randomized controlled phase 2/3 trial testing AZD1222 (ChAdOx1 nCoV-19) in healthy adults. For TCRbeta chain sequencing, PBMC samples were collected from trial participants at day 0 and at day 28 after the second dose. A word on this clone: The specificity of this receptor is unknown. No per-base quality is available; no much larger clone lies one base away.

Trimming accounts for 11 bases at V and 7 bases at J, while the number of junction bases matched to no gene is 11. As encoded in the germline V gene, CDR1 is MDHEN while CDR2 is SYDVKM. Its CDR3 holds 14 amino acids, cysteine through phenylalanine. Of the read, only the CDR3 DNA is kept; its 42 bases are in frame from base 1. The CDR3 regions of human TCRbeta chains were analyzed by immunosequencing. The study's processing was this. Repertoire TCRs were matched against a reference library of SARS-CoV-2-specific TCRs generated with the MIRA antigen-specificity platform. Breadth meant the fraction of unique TCRs that were SARS-CoV-2-associated, whereas depth meant the fraction of total T cells that were SARS-CoV-2-associated. Each spike-specific TCR was assigned to its reactive spike region and to a CD4 or CD8 class using the MIRA data. Log10-transformed breadth and depth values were compared by one-way ANOVA with Sidak's multiple comparisons tests. The clones in this table, taken by TCRdb from immuneACCESS, are in-frame only. Not every clone is retained; where verified, under half of the shortfall comes from an unresolved V gene, and the cause of the rest is unknown. That table is the source of V, J and clone size, and D and trimming were worked out from the DNA. This sample lists 90,000 to 150,000 clones; 88% were detected once. 2.4% of the sample is in the top ten clones.

The V gene is TRBV28 and the J gene is TRBJ2-1; 10 middle bases align to TRBD1. The starting material was peripheral blood, obtained on day 0 of AZD1222 vaccination. The sequence derives from an adult in good health. The DNA sequence is as follows: TGTGCCTCCCAGACAGGGGGCGCGTGGAATGAGCAGTTCTTC. Its amino acids are CASQTGGAWNEQFF. Where the CDR3 stops, the reference TRBV28 and TRBJ2-1 genes take over; the full variable domain is DVKVTQSSRYLVKRTGEKVFLECVQDMDHENMFWYRQDPGLGLRLIYFSYDVKMKEKGDIPEGYSVSREKKERFSLILESASTNQTSMYLCASQTGGAWNEQFFGPGTRLTVL.